This is a list of T cell receptor beta chains from one sample in a study of cytomegalovirus exposure and HLA in healthy donors. Sequencing was performed with immunoSEQ multiplex PCR; in TCRdb, only in-frame clones are kept and a portion is missing. The sample holds 80,000 to 100,000 clones, roughly 87% seen once. The specimen sequenced was PBMCs. Receptors originate from a man aged 18 to 30 in good health and CMV-seropositive. Each CDR3 is given with its conserved first and last residue. The D gene is left open where the match is weak. Expanded clones are given a class, and other clones once, few, many or no size at all.

length: 11
J: TRBJ1-3
V: TRBV29-1
D: NA
size: NA
CDR3: CSSGEGNTIYF
DNA: TGCAGTTCTGGAGAGGGAAACACCATATATTTT

length: 16
J: TRBJ1-1
V: TRBV7-2
D: TRBD1
size: NA
CDR3: CASSFDRVQGNTEAFF
DNA: TGTGCCAGCAGCTTCGACAGGGTGCAGGGGAACACTGAAGCTTTCTTT

length: 15
J: TRBJ1-1
V: TRBV12-5
D: NA
size: NA
CDR3: CASGLGELADTEAFF
DNA: TGTGCTAGTGGTTTGGGGGAATTAGCGGACACTGAAGCTTTCTTT

length: 16
J: TRBJ2-1
V: TRBV19
D: TRBD2
size: NA
CDR3: CASKLAGGTSYNEQFF
DNA: TGTGCCAGTAAACTAGCGGGGGGTACCTCCTACAATGAGCAGTTCTTC

length: 15
J: TRBJ2-7
V: TRBV7-9
D: TRBD1
size: NA
CDR3: CASSLGWTGGNEQYF
DNA: TGTGCCAGCAGCTTAGGATGGACAGGGGGTAACGAGCAGTACTTC

length: 17
J: TRBJ2-7
V: TRBV2
D: TRBD2
size: few
CDR3: CASRGGLAGSTPYEQYF
DNA: TGTGCCAGCAGGGGTGGACTAGCGGGTTCTACTCCCTACGAGCAGTACTTC

length: 14
J: TRBJ2-5
V: TRBV18
D: NA
size: NA
CDR3: CASSPMGLKETQYF
DNA: TGTGCCAGCTCACCAATGGGACTCAAAGAGACCCAGTACTTC

length: 16
J: TRBJ2-2
V: TRBV5-1
D: TRBD1
size: NA
CDR3: CASSLRSQGDTGELFF
DNA: TGCGCCAGCAGCTTAAGGTCACAGGGGGATACCGGGGAGCTGTTTTTT

length: 14
J: TRBJ1-1
V: TRBV27
D: TRBD1
size: NA
CDR3: CASSPLTGVTEAFF
DNA: TGTGCCAGCAGTCCACTCACAGGGGTTACTGAAGCTTTCTTT

length: 15
J: TRBJ2-7
V: TRBV5-8
D: NA
size: NA
CDR3: CASSHSGVATREQYF
DNA: TGTGCCAGCAGCCACTCGGGGGTCGCGACAAGGGAGCAGTACTTC

length: 17
J: TRBJ2-1
V: TRBV4-3
D: NA
size: NA
CDR3: CASSQDLTATPSHEQFF
DNA: TGCGCCAGCAGCCAAGATTTGACAGCAACCCCTTCACATGAGCAGTTCTTC

length: 16
J: TRBJ1-2
V: TRBV7-9
D: NA
size: NA
CDR3: CASSLGWTETNYGYTF
DNA: TGTGCCAGCAGCTTAGGGTGGACAGAGACTAACTATGGCTACACCTTC

length: 14
J: TRBJ2-5
V: TRBV10-3
D: TRBD2
size: NA
CDR3: CATALAPGGETQYF
DNA: TGTGCCACCGCACTAGCGCCTGGGGGAGAGACCCAGTACTTC

length: 15
J: TRBJ2-7
V: TRBV5-1
D: NA
size: NA
CDR3: CASSSLPEGSYEQYF
DNA: TGCGCCAGCAGCTCCCTACCGGAGGGGTCGTACGAGCAGTACTTC

length: 16
J: TRBJ1-5
V: TRBV4-3
D: NA
size: NA
CDR3: CASSQDHQGINQPQHF
DNA: TGCGCCAGCAGCCAAGATCATCAGGGAATCAATCAGCCCCAGCATTTT

length: 14
J: TRBJ2-7
V: TRBV5-1
D: TRBD2
size: NA
CDR3: CASTSGGTIYEQYF
DNA: TGCGCCAGTACTAGCGGGGGGACCATTTACGAGCAGTACTTC

length: 13
J: TRBJ2-1
V: TRBV4-3
D: NA
size: once
CDR3: CASSSAIYNEQFF
DNA: TGCGCCAGCAGTTCAGCGATCTACAATGAGCAGTTCTTC

length: 15
J: TRBJ1-2
V: TRBV5-6
D: TRBD1
size: once
CDR3: CASRYAGTGEPGYTF
DNA: TGTGCCAGCAGATATGCCGGGACAGGGGAACCTGGCTACACCTTC

length: 16
J: TRBJ1-5
V: TRBV4-3
D: NA
size: NA
CDR3: CASSQLQGSGNQPQHF
DNA: TGCGCCAGCAGCCAACTACAGGGTTCAGGGAATCAGCCCCAGCATTTT

length: 15
J: TRBJ2-7
V: TRBV6-5
D: TRBD2
size: NA
CDR3: CASSYSLAGGYEQYF
DNA: TGTGCCAGCAGTTACTCCCTAGCGGGGGGATACGAGCAGTACTTC

length: 13
J: TRBJ1-2
V: TRBV6-5
D: TRBD1
size: NA
CDR3: CASSHGQGLSYTF
DNA: TGTGCCAGCAGCCACGGACAGGGTCTGAGCTACACCTTC

length: 14
J: TRBJ2-7
V: TRBV7-2
D: NA
size: once
CDR3: CASSLVAGPYEQYF
DNA: TGTGCCAGCAGCTTAGTGGCGGGGCCTTACGAGCAGTACTTC

length: 15
J: TRBJ2-5
V: TRBV7-3
D: TRBD1
size: NA
CDR3: CASSDGTGGPETQYF
DNA: TGTGCCAGCAGCGACGGGACAGGGGGCCCCGAGACCCAGTACTTC

length: 16
J: TRBJ2-1
V: TRBV10-3
D: TRBD2
size: NA
CDR3: CAISESMASGSNEQFF
DNA: TGTGCCATCAGTGAGTCGATGGCTAGCGGGAGTAATGAGCAGTTCTTC

length: 15
J: TRBJ2-7
V: TRBV7-2
D: NA
size: NA
CDR3: CASSFIAATPYEQYF
DNA: TGTGCCAGCAGCTTTATCGCAGCGACCCCCTACGAGCAGTACTTC

length: 15
J: TRBJ1-3
V: TRBV11-2
D: NA
size: NA
CDR3: CASSLDPGTGNTIYF
DNA: TGTGCCAGCAGCTTAGACCCAGGGACTGGAAACACCATATATTTT

length: 16
J: TRBJ2-7
V: TRBV4-1
D: NA
size: NA
CDR3: CASSQESSRGRDEQYF
DNA: TGCGCCAGCAGCCAAGAGAGTTCTCGAGGGAGAGATGAGCAGTACTTC

length: 13
J: TRBJ1-2
V: TRBV18
D: TRBD1
size: once
CDR3: CASSPAQGNGYTF
DNA: TGTGCCAGCTCACCAGCACAGGGGAATGGCTACACCTTC

length: 12
J: TRBJ2-2
V: TRBV5-1
D: NA
size: NA
CDR3: CASSQNTGELFF
DNA: TGCGCCAGCAGCCAAAACACCGGGGAGCTGTTTTTT

length: 13
J: TRBJ2-3
V: TRBV6-1
D: NA
size: NA
CDR3: CASSEQGHGTQYF
DNA: TGTGCCAGCAGTGAACAGGGCCACGGTACGCAGTATTTT

length: 16
J: TRBJ2-5
V: TRBV5-4
D: TRBD2
size: NA
CDR3: CASSLAVDTTTETQYF
DNA: TGTGCCAGCAGCCTAGCGGTGGACACCACAACGGAGACCCAGTACTTC

length: 19
J: TRBJ2-5
V: TRBV23-1
D: TRBD2
size: NA
CDR3: CASSLRGQRPSGRTETQYF
DNA: TGCGCCAGCAGCTTAAGGGGGCAGAGGCCGAGCGGGAGGACGGAGACCCAGTACTTC

length: 16
J: TRBJ1-5
V: TRBV19
D: TRBD1
size: NA
CDR3: CASSIGDRGLNQPQHF
DNA: TGTGCCAGTAGTATAGGTGACAGGGGGCTCAATCAGCCCCAGCATTTT

length: 14
J: TRBJ1-2
V: TRBV28
D: NA
size: NA
CDR3: CASSFPVNRDGYTF
DNA: TGTGCCAGCAGTTTTCCCGTCAACAGGGATGGCTACACCTTC

length: 15
J: TRBJ2-7
V: TRBV5-4
D: NA
size: once
CDR3: CAGSPVSGTELKQYF
DNA: TGTGCCGGCAGCCCTGTTAGCGGTACGGAATTAAAGCAGTACTTC

length: 15
J: TRBJ2-7
V: TRBV19
D: TRBD1
size: NA
CDR3: CASSLGQGASYEQYF
DNA: TGTGCCAGTAGTTTGGGACAGGGGGCTTCGTACGAGCAGTACTTC

length: 16
J: TRBJ1-5
V: TRBV5-1
D: NA
size: once
CDR3: CASSLGVRDSNQPQHF
DNA: TGCGCCAGCAGCTTGGGGGTCAGGGATAGCAATCAGCCCCAGCATTTT

length: 15
J: TRBJ2-2
V: TRBV7-2
D: TRBD1
size: NA
CDR3: CASSRGTGGAGELFF
DNA: TGTGCCAGCAGCCGAGGGACAGGGGGGGCCGGGGAGCTGTTTTTT

length: 17
J: TRBJ2-3
V: TRBV7-3
D: TRBD1
size: NA
CDR3: CASSLGGTGPFSDTQYF
DNA: TGTGCCAGCAGCTTAGGTGGGACAGGGCCATTTTCAGATACGCAGTATTTT

length: 18
J: TRBJ2-2
V: TRBV4-2
D: TRBD2
size: NA
CDR3: CASSQTGLAGGNTGELFF
DNA: TGTGCCAGCAGCCAAACGGGACTAGCGGGGGGGAACACCGGGGAGCTGTTTTTT

length: 13
J: TRBJ2-2
V: TRBV5-1
D: NA
size: NA
CDR3: CASRWSGTGELFF
DNA: TGCGCCAGCAGATGGAGCGGGACCGGGGAGCTGTTTTTT

length: 17
J: TRBJ2-5
V: TRBV4-2
D: TRBD2
size: NA
CDR3: CASSQAGWEGRLETQYF
DNA: TGTGCCAGCAGCCAAGCCGGGTGGGAGGGCCGCCTAGAGACCCAGTACTTC

length: 16
J: TRBJ1-2
V: TRBV27
D: TRBD1
size: NA
CDR3: CASRTFMHRGRDGYTF
DNA: TGTGCCAGCAGGACATTCATGCACAGGGGGCGGGATGGCTACACCTTC

length: 16
J: TRBJ2-5
V: TRBV15
D: TRBD2
size: NA
CDR3: CATSRDVPSGRETQYF
DNA: TGTGCCACCAGCAGAGATGTTCCTAGCGGGAGGGAGACCCAGTACTTC

length: 15
J: TRBJ2-1
V: TRBV19
D: TRBD2
size: NA
CDR3: CASSISSGGTNEQFF
DNA: TGTGCCAGTAGTATTTCGAGCGGGGGGACCAATGAGCAGTTCTTC

length: 13
J: TRBJ2-1
V: TRBV10-2
D: TRBD2
size: NA
CDR3: CASRTSGYNEQFF
DNA: TGCGCCAGCCGGACTAGCGGTTACAATGAGCAGTTCTTC

length: 14
J: TRBJ2-1
V: TRBV6-5
D: NA
size: NA
CDR3: CASTTGNSYNEQFF
DNA: TGTGCCAGCACTACAGGGAATTCCTACAATGAGCAGTTCTTC

length: 16
J: TRBJ1-5
V: TRBV10-3
D: NA
size: NA
CDR3: CAISAGGDSSNQPQHF
DNA: TGTGCCATCAGTGCGGGGGGAGATTCTAGCAATCAGCCCCAGCATTTT

length: 14
J: TRBJ1-1
V: TRBV4-3
D: NA
size: NA
CDR3: CASSQVEVNTEAFF
DNA: TGCGCCAGCAGCCAAGTAGAGGTGAACACTGAAGCTTTCTTT

length: 15
J: TRBJ2-7
V: TRBV28
D: TRBD2
size: few
CDR3: CASSPTSGRAYEQYF
DNA: TGTGCCAGCAGTCCTACGAGCGGGAGGGCCTACGAGCAGTACTTC

length: 10
J: TRBJ1-2
V: TRBV10-1
D: NA
size: NA
CDR3: CASRGRGYTF
DNA: TGCGCCAGCAGGGGGCGAGGCTACACCTTC

length: 15
J: TRBJ2-2
V: TRBV9
D: TRBD2
size: few
CDR3: CASSVSGDHRRELFF
DNA: TGTGCCAGCAGCGTTAGCGGGGACCACCGTCGGGAGCTGTTTTTT

length: 19
J: TRBJ2-7
V: TRBV7-9
D: TRBD1
size: NA
CDR3: CASSLLHRGQAIGTYEQYF
DNA: TGTGCCAGCAGCTTATTGCACAGGGGGCAGGCAATTGGCACCTACGAGCAGTACTTC

length: 14
J: TRBJ2-7
V: TRBV19
D: NA
size: NA
CDR3: CASSPQGGNYEQYF
DNA: TGTGCCAGTAGTCCACAGGGCGGAAACTACGAGCAGTACTTC

length: 13
J: TRBJ1-6
V: TRBV6-4
D: NA
size: NA
CDR3: CASRRQRDSPLHF
DNA: TGTGCCAGCAGAAGACAGCGGGATTCACCCCTCCACTTT

length: 14
J: TRBJ2-7
V: TRBV27
D: NA
size: NA
CDR3: CASSLEGRSYEQYF
DNA: TGTGCCAGCAGTTTGGAAGGGAGGTCCTACGAGCAGTACTTC

length: 13
J: TRBJ1-5
V: TRBV6-1
D: NA
size: NA
CDR3: CASSEQSNQPQHF
DNA: TGTGCCAGCAGTGAACAGAGCAATCAGCCCCAGCATTTT

length: 17
J: TRBJ2-7
V: TRBV4-1
D: TRBD1
size: once
CDR3: CASSQLYPGQGLYEQYF
DNA: TGCGCCAGCAGCCAACTATATCCGGGACAGGGGTTGTACGAGCAGTACTTC